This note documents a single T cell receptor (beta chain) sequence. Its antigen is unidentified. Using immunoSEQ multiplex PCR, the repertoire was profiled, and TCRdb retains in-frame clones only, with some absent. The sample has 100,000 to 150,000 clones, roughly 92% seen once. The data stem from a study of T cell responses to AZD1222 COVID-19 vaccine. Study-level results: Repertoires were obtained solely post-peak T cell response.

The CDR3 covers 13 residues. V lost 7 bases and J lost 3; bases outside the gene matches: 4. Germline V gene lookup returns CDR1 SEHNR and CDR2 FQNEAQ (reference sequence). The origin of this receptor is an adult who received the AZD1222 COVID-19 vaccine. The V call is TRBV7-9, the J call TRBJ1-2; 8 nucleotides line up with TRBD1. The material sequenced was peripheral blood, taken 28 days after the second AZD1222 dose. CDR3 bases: TGTGCCAGCACCTGGGGACAGGACTATGGCTACACCTTC. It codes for CASTWGQDYGYTF.